This T cell receptor beta chain came from a study of T cells in Graves' hyperthyroidism and ophthalmopathy. Overall study context: Peripheral blood was drawn at first diagnosis, prior to all treatment. Study-level points and caveats: The blood repertoire included most of the expanded thyroid clonotypes above 0.001.

The TCR beta CDR3 regions underwent amplification using RNA transcripts as the source. Carried out on the TCR CDR3, a first-round RT-PCR used the HTBI primer set. TCRdb passed the multiplex PCR reads through MiXCR, listing each CDR3 protein once. Of 540,000 or so distinct CDR3 sequences listed, around 16% are singletons. The germline V and J ends were trimmed by 8 bases and 3 bases, with 14 bases remaining between them. The CDR3 has 13 amino acids. Germline CDR1 and CDR2: MDHEN and SYDVKM. This clonotype came up many times. Its antigen is not known. Graves' hyperthyroidism showing no ophthalmopathy progression within 18 months was considered stable. Newly diagnosed patients aged 18 to 65 had hyperthyroidism of under 2 months' duration.

Sequenced input: blood. This TCR came from a woman between 25 and 40 years old with Graves' hyperthyroidism. The chain employs TRBV28 and TRBJ2-7; maybe TRBD1 (6 bases). In nucleotides, the CDR3 is TGTGCCAGCCGACAGGAGTCCCTCTACGAGCAGTACTTC. It is translated as CASRQESLYEQYF. Complete variable domain (other parts from reference TRBV28 and TRBJ2-7): DVKVTQSSRYLVKRTGEKVFLECVQDMDHENMFWYRQDPGLGLRLIYFSYDVKMKEKGDIPEGYSVSREKKERFSLILESASTNQTSMYLCASRQESLYEQYFGPGTRLTVT.